These T cell receptor beta chains were read from a single sample in a study of shared clonotypes between healthy human individuals. Assay: immunoSEQ multiplex PCR; the TCRdb copy retains only in-frame clones and omits some. The sample includes about 2 million clones, 85% to 95% of them seen just once. Sequencing input: naive CD4+ T cells sorted from blood. The receptors derive from a young man in good health. Each CDR3 is given with its conserved first and last residue. D genes are given only for firm matches. Size is omitted from some rows. Given values are once, few, many or a class for expanded clones.

v_gene	d_gene	abundance	len	j_gene	CDR3aa	CDR3nt
TRBV21-1	-	-	14	TRBJ2-1	CASSKVVYYNEQFF	TGTGCCAGCAGCAAGGTGGTCTACTACAATGAGCAGTTCTTC
TRBV15	-	-	13	TRBJ1-6	CATSRPESSPLHF	TGTGCCACCAGCAGACCGGAAAGTTCACCCCTCCACTTT
TRBV19	TRBD1	-	16	TRBJ1-6	CATGQGVSSYNSPLHF	TGTGCCACCGGACAGGGAGTTAGCTCCTATAATTCACCCCTCCACTTT
TRBV14	TRBD1	-	17	TRBJ2-1	CASSQDFRDRVHNEQFF	TGTGCCAGCAGCCAAGATTTTAGGGACAGGGTCCACAATGAGCAGTTCTTC
TRBV4-1	-	once	15	TRBJ2-3	CASSQEAGVTDTQYF	TGCGCCAGCAGCCAAGAAGCAGGGGTCACAGATACGCAGTATTTT
TRBV10-1	-	-	14	TRBJ2-1	CASSVAVPYNEQFF	TGCGCCAGCAGTGTAGCTGTCCCCTACAATGAGCAGTTCTTC
TRBV7-9	-	-	14	TRBJ2-2	CASSANANTGELFF	TGTGCCAGCAGCGCGAACGCGAACACCGGGGAGCTGTTTTTT
TRBV18	-	-	13	TRBJ1-1	CASSPGQWTEAFF	TGTGCCAGCTCACCGGGACAATGGACTGAAGCTTTCTTT
TRBV7-6	TRBD1	-	16	TRBJ2-2	CASSLDRGYGTGELFF	TGTGCCAGCAGCTTAGACAGGGGGTACGGAACCGGGGAGCTGTTTTTT
TRBV6-1	-	-	14	TRBJ1-1	CASTRTGMNTEAFF	TGTGCCAGCACGAGGACGGGCATGAACACTGAAGCTTTCTTT
TRBV25-1	-	-	15	TRBJ2-5	CASSEVGDRQETQYF	TGTGCCAGCAGTGAAGTGGGTGACCGCCAAGAGACCCAGTACTTC
TRBV29-1	-	-	13	TRBJ1-2	CSVEEAINYGYTF	TGCAGCGTTGAAGAGGCCATTAACTATGGCTACACCTTC
TRBV30	-	-	15	TRBJ1-6	CAWSVEGTVNSPLHF	TGTGCCTGGAGTGTAGAGGGGACGGTAAATTCACCCCTCCACTTT
TRBV5-1	-	-	14	TRBJ1-4	CASSPDRTNEKLFF	TGCGCCAGCAGCCCGGACAGAACTAATGAAAAACTGTTTTTT
TRBV19	-	-	14	TRBJ1-2	CASSYGQPNYGYTF	TGTGCCAGTAGTTACGGACAGCCTAACTATGGCTACACCTTC
TRBV6-1	TRBD1	-	15	TRBJ2-3	CASSEPGQGTDTQYF	TGTGCCAGCAGCGAGCCGGGACAGGGTACAGATACGCAGTATTTT
TRBV6-1	-	-	15	TRBJ2-7	CASSEVPGVSYEQYF	TGTGCCAGCAGTGAAGTCCCGGGGGTCTCCTACGAGCAGTACTTC
TRBV10-3	-	few	12	TRBJ1-6	CAISEADSPLHF	TGTGCCATCAGTGAGGCAGATTCACCCCTCCACTTT
TRBV5-4	-	-	14	TRBJ2-5	CASSLGAGTETQYF	TGTGCCAGCAGCTTGGGGGCGGGGACAGAGACCCAGTACTTC
TRBV7-9	-	-	14	TRBJ1-1	CASGILAGNTEAFF	TGTGCCAGCGGGATTTTAGCAGGGAACACTGAAGCTTTCTTT
TRBV6-6	TRBD2	-	13	TRBJ2-7	CASRLAGEYEQYF	TGTGCCAGCAGGCTAGCGGGAGAGTACGAGCAGTACTTC
TRBV10-3	-	once	12	TRBJ2-7	CAISEALGEQYF	TGTGCCATCAGTGAGGCTCTGGGCGAGCAGTACTTC
TRBV10-3	TRBD1	-	14	TRBJ1-1	CAINSKGAVAEAFF	TGTGCCATCAATTCAAAGGGGGCGGTCGCTGAAGCTTTCTTT